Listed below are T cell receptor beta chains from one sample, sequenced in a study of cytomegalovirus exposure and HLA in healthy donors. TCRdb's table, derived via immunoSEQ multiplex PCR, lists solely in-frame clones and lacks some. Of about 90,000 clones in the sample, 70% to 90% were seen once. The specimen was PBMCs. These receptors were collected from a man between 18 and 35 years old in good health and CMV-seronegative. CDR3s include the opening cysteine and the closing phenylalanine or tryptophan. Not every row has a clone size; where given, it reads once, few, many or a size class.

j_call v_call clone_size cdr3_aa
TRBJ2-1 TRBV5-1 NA CASSLPNLNEQFF
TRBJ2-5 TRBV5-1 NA CASSWGTGEETQYF
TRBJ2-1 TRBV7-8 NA CASSLDRRREQFF
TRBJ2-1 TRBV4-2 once CASSQAQREQFF
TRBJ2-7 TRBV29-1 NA CSVDWDSPTYEQYF
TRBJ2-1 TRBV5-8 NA CASIRLAGFRSSYNEQFF
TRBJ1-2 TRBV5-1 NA CASSLLSQGGGYGYTF
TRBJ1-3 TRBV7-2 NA CASSSQGGLRGNTIYF
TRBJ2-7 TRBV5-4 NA CASSSGTRDYEQYF
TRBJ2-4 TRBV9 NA CASSYGEASGKNIQYF
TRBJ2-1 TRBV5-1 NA CASSWGLAGDNEQFF
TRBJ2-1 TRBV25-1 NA CASTLGRGNEQFF
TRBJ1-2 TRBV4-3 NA CASSQVVMGQGARGYTF
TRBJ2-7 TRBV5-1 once CASSLAGRGYEQYF
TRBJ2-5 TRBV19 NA CASSPSRGETQYF
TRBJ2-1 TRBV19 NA CASSIGRVKGQFF
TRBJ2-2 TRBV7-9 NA CSSSLGLAATGELFF
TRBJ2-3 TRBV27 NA CASGPASGIGVGTQYF
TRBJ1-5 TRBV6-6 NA CASGGQGDQPQHF
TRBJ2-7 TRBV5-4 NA CASRPDLAGAYEQYF
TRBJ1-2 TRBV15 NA CATSRSHNYGYTF
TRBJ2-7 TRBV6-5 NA CASSYGIALYF
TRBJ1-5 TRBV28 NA CASSLWRGPTQYQPQHF
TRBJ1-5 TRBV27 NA CASRALNQPQHF
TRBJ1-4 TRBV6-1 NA CASRSTATNEKLFF
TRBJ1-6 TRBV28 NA CASSPRGINSPLHF
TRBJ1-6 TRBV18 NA CASSRDRDNSPLHF
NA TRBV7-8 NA CASSPRLAGPYEQYF
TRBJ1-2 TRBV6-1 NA CASRLGGVIYGYTF